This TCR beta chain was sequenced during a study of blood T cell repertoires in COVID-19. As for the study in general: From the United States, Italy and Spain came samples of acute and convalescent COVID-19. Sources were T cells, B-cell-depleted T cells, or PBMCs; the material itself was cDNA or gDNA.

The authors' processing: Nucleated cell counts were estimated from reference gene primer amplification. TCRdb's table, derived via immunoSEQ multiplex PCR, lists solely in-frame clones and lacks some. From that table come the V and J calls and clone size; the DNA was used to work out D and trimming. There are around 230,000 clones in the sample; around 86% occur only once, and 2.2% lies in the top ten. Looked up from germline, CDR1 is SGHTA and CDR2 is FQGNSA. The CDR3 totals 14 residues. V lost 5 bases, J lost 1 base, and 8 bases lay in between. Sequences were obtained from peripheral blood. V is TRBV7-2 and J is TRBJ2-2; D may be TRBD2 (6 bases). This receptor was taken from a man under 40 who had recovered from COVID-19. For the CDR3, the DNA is TGTGCCAGCAGCCCCGGGGGGAACACCGGGGAGCTGTTTTTT. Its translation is CASSPGGNTGELFF.